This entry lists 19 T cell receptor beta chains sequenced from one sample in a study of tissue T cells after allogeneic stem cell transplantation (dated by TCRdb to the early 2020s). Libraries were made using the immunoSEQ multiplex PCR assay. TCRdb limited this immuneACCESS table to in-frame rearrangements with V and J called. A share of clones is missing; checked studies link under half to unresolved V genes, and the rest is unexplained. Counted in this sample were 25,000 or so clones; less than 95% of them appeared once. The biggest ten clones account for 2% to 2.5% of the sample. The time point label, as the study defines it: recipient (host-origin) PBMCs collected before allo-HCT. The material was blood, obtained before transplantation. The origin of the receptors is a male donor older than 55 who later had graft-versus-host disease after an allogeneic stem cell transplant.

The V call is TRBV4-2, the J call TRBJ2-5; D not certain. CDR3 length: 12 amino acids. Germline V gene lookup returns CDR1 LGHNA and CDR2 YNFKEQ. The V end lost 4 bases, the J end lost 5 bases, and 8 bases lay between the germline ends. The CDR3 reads CASSPTGETQYF. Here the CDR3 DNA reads TGTGCCAGCAGCCCCACCGGGGAGACCCAGTACTTC.

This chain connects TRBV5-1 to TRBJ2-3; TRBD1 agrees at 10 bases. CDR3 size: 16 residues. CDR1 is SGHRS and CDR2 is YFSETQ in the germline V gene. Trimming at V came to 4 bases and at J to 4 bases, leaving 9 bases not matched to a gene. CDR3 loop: CASSPSGTGVADTQYF. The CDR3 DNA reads TGCGCCAGCAGCCCCTCAGGGACAGGGGTAGCAGATACGCAGTATTTT.

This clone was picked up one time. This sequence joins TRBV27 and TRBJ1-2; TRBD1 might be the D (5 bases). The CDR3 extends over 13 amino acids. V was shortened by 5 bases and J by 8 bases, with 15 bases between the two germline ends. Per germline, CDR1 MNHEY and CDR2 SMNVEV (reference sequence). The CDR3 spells CASSPVLGQGYTF. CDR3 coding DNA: TGTGCCAGCAGTCCCGTGTTGGGGCAAGGCTACACCTTC.

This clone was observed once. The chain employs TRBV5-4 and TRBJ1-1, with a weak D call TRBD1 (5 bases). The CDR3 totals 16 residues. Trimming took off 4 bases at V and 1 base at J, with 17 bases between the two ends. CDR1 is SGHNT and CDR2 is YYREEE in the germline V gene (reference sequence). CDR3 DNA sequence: TGTGCCAGCAGCCCCAGACAGAGAGTACCGAACACTGAAGCTTTCTTT. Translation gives CASSPRQRVPNTEAFF. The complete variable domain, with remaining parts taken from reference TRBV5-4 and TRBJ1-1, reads ETGVTQSPTHLIKTRGQQVTLRCSSQSGHNTVSWYQQALGQGPQFIFQYYREEENGRGNFPPRFSGLQFPNYSSELNVNALELDDSALYLCASSPRQRVPNTEAFFGQGTRLTVV.

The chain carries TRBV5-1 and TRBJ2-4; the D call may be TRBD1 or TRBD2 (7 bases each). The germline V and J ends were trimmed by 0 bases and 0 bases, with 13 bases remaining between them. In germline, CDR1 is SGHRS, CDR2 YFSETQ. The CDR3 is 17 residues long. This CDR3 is CASSLDQGGLAKNIQYF. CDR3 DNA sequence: TGCGCCAGCAGCTTGGACCAGGGGGGGTTAGCCAAAAACATTCAGTACTTC.

The CDR3 is CASRVLYRDRVREQYF. CDR3 DNA sequence: TGTGCAAGTCGCGTCCTTTATCGGGACAGGGTGAGGGAGCAGTACTTC. This chain joins TRBV12-2 and TRBJ2-7; the listed D gene, TRBD1, was not tested against the DNA. TRBV12-2 is a pseudogene locus. The CDR3 extends over 16 amino acids.

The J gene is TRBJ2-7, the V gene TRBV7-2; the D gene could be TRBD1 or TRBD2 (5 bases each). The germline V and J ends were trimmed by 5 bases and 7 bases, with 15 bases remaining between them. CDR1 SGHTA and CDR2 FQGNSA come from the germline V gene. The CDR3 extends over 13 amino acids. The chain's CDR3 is CASSPRTWGEQYF. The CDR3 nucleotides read TGTGCCAGCAGCCCCAGGACCTGGGGGGAGCAGTACTTC. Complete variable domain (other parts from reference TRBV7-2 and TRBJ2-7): GAGVSQSPSNKVTEKGKDVELRCDPISGHTALYWYRQSLGQGLEFLIYFQGNSAPDKSGLPSDRFSAERTGGSVSTLTIQRTQQEDSAVYLCASSPRTWGEQYFGPGTRLTVT.

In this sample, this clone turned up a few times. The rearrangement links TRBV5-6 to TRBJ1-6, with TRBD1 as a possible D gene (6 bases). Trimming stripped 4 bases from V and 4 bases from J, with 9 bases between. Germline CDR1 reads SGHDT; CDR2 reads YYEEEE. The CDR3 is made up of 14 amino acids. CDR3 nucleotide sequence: TGTGCCAGCAGCGGGGGCCAATATAATTCACCCCTCCACTTT. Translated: CASSGGQYNSPLHF. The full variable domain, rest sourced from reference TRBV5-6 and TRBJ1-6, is DAGVTQSPTHLIKTRGQQVTLRCSPKSGHDTVSWYQQALGQGPQFIFQYYEEEERQRGNFPDRFSGHQFPNYSSELNVNALLLGDSALYLCASSGGQYNSPLHFGNGTRLTVT.

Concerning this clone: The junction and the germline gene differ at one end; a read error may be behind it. The CDR3: CASSSGTFLGAF. CDR3 sequence (DNA): TGTGCCAGCTCATCGGGGACATTTCTAGGGGCATTC. The gene calls are TRBV18 and TRBJ2-4; D perhaps matches TRBD1 (6 bases). This CDR3 comprises 12 residues. Germline loops: CDR1 KGHSH, CDR2 LQKENI. The full variable domain, its missing parts supplied by reference TRBV18 and TRBJ2-4, is NAGVMQNPRHLVRRRGQEARLRCSPMKGHSHVYWYRQLPEEGLKFMVYLQKENIIDESGMPKERFSAEFPKEGPSILRIQQVVRGDSAAYFCASSSGTFLGAFGAGTRLSVL.

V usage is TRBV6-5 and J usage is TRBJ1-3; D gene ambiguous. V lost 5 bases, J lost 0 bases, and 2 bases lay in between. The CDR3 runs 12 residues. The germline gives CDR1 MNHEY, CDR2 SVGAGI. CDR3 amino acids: CASSTSGNTIYF. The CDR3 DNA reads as TGTGCCAGCAGTACCTCTGGAAACACCATATATTTT.

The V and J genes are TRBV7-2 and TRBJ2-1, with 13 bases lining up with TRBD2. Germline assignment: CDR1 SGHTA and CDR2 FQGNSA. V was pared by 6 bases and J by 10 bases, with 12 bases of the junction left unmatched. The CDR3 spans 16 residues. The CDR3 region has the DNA TGTGCCAGCAGGATTCCGGGACTAGCGGGATCCAGGGAGCAGTTCTTC. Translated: CASRIPGLAGSREQFF.

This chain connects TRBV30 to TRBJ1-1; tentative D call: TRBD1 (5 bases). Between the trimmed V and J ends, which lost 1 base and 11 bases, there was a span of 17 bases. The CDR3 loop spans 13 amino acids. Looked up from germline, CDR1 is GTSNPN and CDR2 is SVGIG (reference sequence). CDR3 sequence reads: CAWSGLGPGTAFF. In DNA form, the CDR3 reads TGTGCCTGGAGTGGACTTGGCCCTGGGACTGCTTTCTTT.

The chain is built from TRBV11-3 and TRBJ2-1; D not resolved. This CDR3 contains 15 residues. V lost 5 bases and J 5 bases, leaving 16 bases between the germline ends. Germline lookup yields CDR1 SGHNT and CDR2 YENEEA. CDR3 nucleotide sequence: TGTGCCAGCAGCCCAACTCGGGCAGGTAACAATGAGCAGTTCTTC. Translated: CASSPTRAGNNEQFF.

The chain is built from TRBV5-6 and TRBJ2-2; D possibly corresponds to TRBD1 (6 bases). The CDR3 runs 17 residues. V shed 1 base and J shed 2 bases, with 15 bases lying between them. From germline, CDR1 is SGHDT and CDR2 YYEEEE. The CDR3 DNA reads TGTGCCAGCAGCTTGACAGGGTGGGGACCTAACACCGGGGAGCTGTTTTTT. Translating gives CASSLTGWGPNTGELFF.

The CDR3 bases are TGTGCCAGCAGCCCCAGGGAAAACATTCAGTACTTC. Its translation: CASSPRENIQYF. The genes are TRBV9 and TRBJ2-4, with a weak D call TRBD1 (5 bases). Trimming left V 4 bases short and J 5 bases short, with 7 bases between. The CDR3 covers 12 residues. Germline CDR1 is SGDLS and CDR2 is YYNGEE.

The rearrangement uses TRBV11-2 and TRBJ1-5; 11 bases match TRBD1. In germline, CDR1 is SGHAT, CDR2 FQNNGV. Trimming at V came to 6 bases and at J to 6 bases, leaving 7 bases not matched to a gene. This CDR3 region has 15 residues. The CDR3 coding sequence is TGTGCCAGCAGACCGGGACAGGGGGACGGTCAGCCCCAGCATTTT. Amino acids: CASRPGQGDGQPQHF.

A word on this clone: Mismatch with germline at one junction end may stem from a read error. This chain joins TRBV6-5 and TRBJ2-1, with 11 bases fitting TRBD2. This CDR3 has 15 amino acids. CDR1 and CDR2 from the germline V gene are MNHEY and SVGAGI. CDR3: CASRWERLAGPDEVF. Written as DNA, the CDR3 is TGTGCCAGCAGATGGGAGAGACTAGCGGGGCCCGACGAGGTCTTC.

The DNA for the CDR3 is TGTGCCAGCAGCCAAGGGGACGGGGTAAGGACTGAAGCTTTCTTT. This translates into CASSQGDGVRTEAFF. This chain connects TRBV14 to TRBJ1-1, with TRBD1 as a possible D gene (5 bases). Looked up from germline, CDR1 is SGHDN and CDR2 is FVKESK. Trimming pared 1 base from V and 5 bases from J, leaving 14 bases between. The CDR3 loop spans 15 amino acids. Full variable domain (missing parts from reference TRBV14 and TRBJ1-1): EAGVTQFPSHSVIEKGQTVTLRCDPISGHDNLYWYRRVMGKEIKFLLHFVKESKQDESGMPNNRFLAERTGGTYSTLKVQPAELEDSGVYFCASSQGDGVRTEAFFGQGTRLTVV.

The CDR3 reads CASTSPHERSSYNSPLHF. Here the CDR3 DNA reads TGTGCCAGCACCTCACCTCACGAGAGGAGCTCCTATAATTCACCCCTCCACTTT. The chain couples TRBV5-5 to TRBJ1-6, with D hard to call. The V gene lost 6 bases and the J gene lost 0 bases, with 19 bases spanning the gap. CDR1 is SGHKS, CDR2 YYEKEE, per germline (reference sequence). The length of the CDR3 is 18 residues.